This TCR beta chain was observed in a study of T cells in Graves' hyperthyroidism and ophthalmopathy. This clonotype was found many times. RNA transcripts yielded amplified TCR beta CDR3 regions. The HTBI set primed first-round TCR CDR3 RT-PCR. Using its own MiXCR run on the multiplex PCR reads, TCRdb lists one record per CDR3 protein. The sample lists about 620,000 distinct CDR3 sequences; about a sixth were seen once. This CDR3 region has 13 residues. The germline V and J ends were trimmed by 4 bases and 6 bases, with 16 bases remaining between them. CDR1 is SQVTM and CDR2 is ANQGSEA in the germline V gene.

The J gene is TRBJ2-7, the V gene TRBV29-1; unclear D gene. Sample: blood. This sequence was found in a woman aged 30 to 39 with Graves' hyperthyroidism. Here the CDR3 reads CSVGLLETGEQYF. CDR3 coding DNA: TGCAGCGTTGGCCTTCTTGAGACGGGCGAGCAGTACTTC.